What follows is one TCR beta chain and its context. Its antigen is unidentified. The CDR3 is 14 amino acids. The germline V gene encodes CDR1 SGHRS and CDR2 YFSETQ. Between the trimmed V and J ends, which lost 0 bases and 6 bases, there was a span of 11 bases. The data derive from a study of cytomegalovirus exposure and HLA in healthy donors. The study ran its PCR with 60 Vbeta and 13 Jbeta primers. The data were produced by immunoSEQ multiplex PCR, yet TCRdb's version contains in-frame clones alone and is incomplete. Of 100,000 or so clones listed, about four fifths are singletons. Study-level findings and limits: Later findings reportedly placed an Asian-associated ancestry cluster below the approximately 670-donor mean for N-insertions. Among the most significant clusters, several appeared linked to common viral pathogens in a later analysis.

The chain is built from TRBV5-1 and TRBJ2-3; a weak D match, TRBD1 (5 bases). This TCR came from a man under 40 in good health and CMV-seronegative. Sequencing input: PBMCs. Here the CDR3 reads CASSLGEQVDTQYF. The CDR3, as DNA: TGCGCCAGCAGCTTGGGTGAACAGGTGGATACGCAGTATTTT.